These T cell receptor beta chains were read from a single sample in a study of shared clonotypes between healthy human individuals. Profiled with immunoSEQ multiplex PCR; TCRdb holds only in-frame clones, not every one. The sample holds approximately 460,000 clones, approximately 71% seen once. Sequences were obtained from PBMCs. The receptors shown here come from a woman in her 40s in good health. Some clones in this sample may be carry-over from other donors' samples. The CDR3 runs from the conserved cysteine through the conserved F or W. Each record gives: clone size, J gene, V gene, D gene, CDR3 protein, CDR3 DNA. The D gene is left open where the match is weak. Clone size is stated in some rows and not others, as once, few, many or a class when expanded.

. TRBJ2-7 TRBV7-2 . CASIPRGTAYEQYF TGTGCCAGCATTCCCCGGGGGACAGCCTACGAGCAGTACTTC
. TRBJ2-4 TRBV5-6 . CASSLVGGGVKNIQYF TGTGCCAGCAGCTTGGTAGGAGGGGGCGTCAAAAACATTCAGTACTTC
. TRBJ2-1 TRBV4-1 . CASSQSHGSSYNEQFF TGCGCCAGCAGCCAATCTCACGGGAGCTCCTACAATGAGCAGTTCTTC
once TRBJ2-3 TRBV7-9 TRBD1 CASSYGTASTDTQYF TGTGCCAGCAGCTACGGGACAGCGAGCACAGATACGCAGTATTTT
. TRBJ1-6 TRBV30 . CAWSVQGAGNSPLHF TGTGCCTGGAGTGTACAAGGGGCAGGAAATTCACCCCTCCACTTT
once TRBJ1-2 TRBV29-1 TRBD1 CSVADRGDYGYTF TGCAGCGTTGCAGACAGGGGCGACTATGGCTACACCTTC
once TRBJ1-2 TRBV29-1 . CSVVGWDYGYTF TGCAGCGTTGTTGGGTGGGACTATGGCTACACCTTC
. TRBJ2-3 TRBV29-1 TRBD2 CSVEDGLAGSTDTQYF TGCAGCGTTGAGGACGGACTAGCGGGAAGCACAGATACGCAGTATTTT
few TRBJ2-2 TRBV7-7 . CASSPSGAGELFF TGTGCCAGCAGCCCATCGGGGGCCGGGGAGCTGTTTTTT
. TRBJ2-5 TRBV5-4 . CASSSGGGPQETQYF TGTGCCAGCAGCTCCGGTGGGGGGCCCCAAGAGACCCAGTACTTC
. TRBJ1-2 TRBV9 . CASSVALVWGANGYTF TGTGCCAGCAGCGTAGCTCTCGTTTGGGGGGCAAATGGCTACACCTTC
. TRBJ2-1 TRBV15 . CATSRDRQVNEQFF TGTGCCACCAGCAGAGACCGACAGGTCAATGAGCAGTTCTTC
. TRBJ1-2 TRBV12-2 . CASRLLVDGYTF TGTGCAAGTCGTCTTCTGGTGGATGGCTACACCTTC
. TRBJ1-1 TRBV16 . CASSHSGRTEAFF TGTGCCAGCAGCCATTCCGGGCGGACTGAAGCTTTCTTT
. TRBJ2-3 TRBV2 . CASNGAEDYTQYF TGTGCCAGCAATGGGGCCGAAGATTATACGCAGTATTTT
. TRBJ2-7 TRBV6-5 . CASLSPVSREQYF TGTGCCAGCCTGAGTCCCGTTTCTAGGGAGCAGTACTTC
. TRBJ2-1 TRBV15 . CATSRGGRGVSYNEQFF TGTGCCACCAGCAGAGGGGGGCGTGGAGTTTCCTACAATGAGCAGTTCTTC
. TRBJ2-1 TRBV18 . CASSPLTRVNEQFF TGTGCCAGCTCACCACTGACTAGGGTCAATGAGCAGTTCTTC
few TRBJ1-4 TRBV5-1 . CASTDLNEKLFF TGCGCCAGCACGGACCTTAATGAAAAACTGTTTTTT
few TRBJ2-2 TRBV27 TRBD2 CASSPLAGGTGELFF TGTGCCAGCAGTCCGCTAGCGGGAGGGACCGGGGAGCTGTTTTTT